These 5 T cell receptor beta chains were sequenced from one sample in a study of blood T cell dynamics during melanoma immunotherapy. Libraries were prepared by immunoSEQ multiplex PCR; TCRdb keeps only in-frame clonotypes and omits some of them. The sample has roughly 29,000 clones, 65% to 85% seen once. The time point denotes: week 3, after first cycle of checkpoint inhibitor. The sample consisted of blood, taken from a patient treated with checkpoint blockade. The receptor set was obtained from a human donor with melanoma.

The chain couples TRBV5-1 to TRBJ2-5; 12 positions agree with TRBD2. CDR3 size: 16 residues. Germline assignment: CDR1 SGHRS and CDR2 YFSETQ. The junction had 1 base not matched to a gene; V was cut back by 0 bases and J by 1 base. The DNA for the CDR3 is TGCGCCAGCAGCTTGGTACTAGCGGGGGGCCAAGAGACCCAGTACTTC. Its translation: CASSLVLAGGQETQYF.

The chain carries TRBV6-7 and TRBJ1-5, with no clear D. TRBV6-7 is assigned to the ORF class and has an uncertain function. This CDR3 has 18 amino acids. V was trimmed by 4 bases and J by 2 bases, leaving 21 bases between them. CDR3 DNA: TGTGCCAGCAGTTGCCCCGCAGGAAGGCGTAGGCGCAATCAGCCCCAGCATTTT. Translating it yields CASSCPAGRRRRNQPQHF.

CDR3: CASSPPGREGGYTF. In DNA form, the CDR3 reads TGTGCCAGCAGCCCGCCCGGCAGGGAAGGCGGCTACACCTTC. V and J are TRBV5-8 and TRBJ1-2; tentatively, D is TRBD1 (5 bases). Germline CDR1 reads SGHTS; CDR2 reads YDEGEE. The CDR3 loop spans 14 amino acids. V was shortened by 4 bases and J by 8 bases, with 18 bases between the two germline ends.

The chain carries TRBV6-5 and TRBJ1-2; D unresolved. The CDR3 covers 13 residues. The germline V gene encodes CDR1 MNHEY and CDR2 SVGAGI. V was cut by 5 bases and J by 5 bases, with 12 bases left in between. CDR3 in amino acids: CASSHNQEYGYTF. DNA for the CDR3: TGTGCCAGCAGTCATAACCAGGAGTATGGCTACACCTTC.

This clone has a single count. The rearrangement links TRBV7-6 to TRBJ2-3; 8 bases align to TRBD2. Per the germline V gene, CDR1 is SGHVS and CDR2 is FNYEAQ. The V segment lost 2 bases and the J segment 6 bases; nucleotides outside the gene matches: 7. There are 15 residues in the CDR3. The CDR3 reads CASSLLSGGADTQYF. The CDR3 DNA sequence: TGTGCCAGCAGCTTACTATCGGGGGGGGCGGATACGCAGTATTTT.